A selection of T cell receptor beta chains follows, all from one sample in a study of molecular identifiers for immune sequencing clone quantification. MiXCR was run by TCRdb on the PCR reads, yielding one entry per CDR3 protein. The data show 460,000 or so distinct CDR3 sequences, roughly a fifth seen once. The sample taken for sequencing was naive CD8+ T cells from blood, with Jurkat cell RNA spiked in. These receptors all come from a human donor in good health. Some libraries in this study had Jurkat cell RNA spiked in. Each CDR3 is given with its conserved first and last residue. D genes are given only for firm matches. Rows give clone size only sometimes, using once, few, many, or a class for an expanded clone.

TRBV15	many	-	TRBJ2-2	CATSMTGVVDTGELFF	TGTGCCACCAGCATGACGGGGGTGGTCGACACCGGGGAGCTGTTTTTT
TRBV13	-	-	TRBJ1-3	CASSPPGGRLGNTIYF	TGTGCCAGCAGCCCTCCTGGGGGCAGACTTGGAAACACCATATATTTT
TRBV6-2/TRBV6-3	few	-	TRBJ1-5	CASSSQGLDQPQHF	TGTGCCAGCAGTTCCCAGGGGTTGGATCAGCCCCAGCATTTT
TRBV7-9	-	-	TRBJ1-5	CASSSGVAGGNQPQHF	TGTGCCAGCAGCTCTGGGGTCGCGGGAGGTAATCAGCCCCAGCATTTT
TRBV20-1	-	-	TRBJ2-7	CSVRVQASMNEQYF	TGCAGTGTTAGAGTGCAGGCCTCTATGAACGAGCAGTACTTC
TRBV29-1	many	-	TRBJ2-7	CSVSPGSSYEQYF	TGCAGCGTTTCCCCCGGGAGCTCCTACGAGCAGTACTTC
TRBV11-3	few	TRBD1	TRBJ2-5	CASSSGTGGTQYF	TGTGCCAGCAGCTCTGGGACAGGGGGGACCCAGTACTTC
TRBV5-1	-	-	TRBJ2-7	CASSLWSGSSYEQYF	TGCGCCAGCAGCTTGTGGAGCGGCTCCTCCTACGAGCAGTACTTC
TRBV28	-	TRBD2	TRBJ2-3	CASSLGRGGADTQYF	TGTGCCAGCAGTTTAGGTCGCGGGGGGGCAGATACGCAGTATTTT
TRBV19	few	TRBD2	TRBJ2-7	CASSISGSWYEQYF	TGTGCCAGTAGTATCAGCGGGAGTTGGTACGAGCAGTACTTC
TRBV11-2	many	-	TRBJ2-5	CASSLGRDQETQYF	TGTGCCAGCAGCTTAGGCAGGGACCAAGAGACCCAGTACTTC
TRBV19	few	-	TRBJ1-5	CASSIGPGRDFSQPQHF	TGTGCCAGTAGTATAGGCCCGGGACGGGACTTTTCCCAGCCCCAGCATTTT
TRBV14	many	-	TRBJ2-7	CASSQDSDSYEQYF	TGTGCCAGCAGCCAAGATTCCGATTCCTACGAGCAGTACTTC
TRBV3-1	-	-	TRBJ2-1	CASSQETSTHEQFF	TGTGCCAGCAGCCAAGAAACGAGCACCCATGAGCAGTTCTTC
TRBV5-1	few	-	TRBJ2-1	CASSFEGAYNEQFF	TGCGCCAGCAGCTTCGAGGGGGCCTACAATGAGCAGTTCTTC
TRBV6-2/TRBV6-3	-	-	TRBJ2-1	CVSSYSFGVNNEQFF	TGTGTCAGCAGTTACTCGTTCGGGGTTAACAATGAGCAGTTCTTC
TRBV27	many	-	TRBJ1-5	CASTAEFNSNQPQHF	TGTGCCAGCACTGCAGAATTTAATAGCAATCAGCCCCAGCATTTT
TRBV10-3	-	-	TRBJ1-1	CAISAFEMNTEAFF	TGTGCCATCAGTGCCTTCGAGATGAACACTGAAGCTTTCTTT
TRBV12-3/TRBV12-4	many	TRBD2	TRBJ2-3	CASSPVAGTSGYSTDTQYF	TGTGCCAGCAGTCCCGTTGCCGGGACTAGCGGATATAGCACAGATACGCAGTATTTT
TRBV5-4	many	-	TRBJ2-7	CASSPGLDPEQYF	TGTGCCAGCAGCCCGGGACTCGACCCCGAGCAGTACTTC
TRBV6-5	few	TRBD1	TRBJ1-1	CASSYSSLDRLNTEAFF	TGTGCCAGCAGTTACTCGTCGCTGGACAGGCTGAACACTGAAGCTTTCTTT
TRBV4-1	many	-	TRBJ1-1	CASSQAPLNTEAFF	TGCGCCAGCAGCCAAGCCCCCTTGAACACTGAAGCTTTCTTT
TRBV30	few	-	TRBJ1-3	CAWAVMTGNTIYF	TGTGCCTGGGCGGTTATGACTGGAAACACCATATATTTT
TRBV30	-	-	TRBJ1-1	CAWNLQGTEAFF	TGTGCCTGGAATCTCCAGGGCACTGAAGCTTTCTTT
TRBV9	few	-	TRBJ2-1	CASSPLTTYNEQFF	TGTGCCAGCAGCCCTTTGACTACCTACAATGAGCAGTTCTTC
TRBV5-4	-	-	TRBJ2-3	CASSLPSTVSTDTQYF	TGTGCCAGCAGCTTGCCGTCTACAGTTAGCACAGATACGCAGTATTTT
TRBV11-2	-	-	TRBJ2-1	CASSRDRDTSYYNEQFF	TGTGCCAGCAGCCGGGACCGGGACACCTCATACTACAATGAGCAGTTCTTC
TRBV4-3	-	-	TRBJ1-1	CASSQDSRSNTEASF	TGCGCCAGCAGCCAAGATAGCCGCTCGAACACTGAAGCTTCCTTT
TRBV11-1	few	TRBD2	TRBJ2-7	CASSLRTSGSSYAYEQYF	TGTGCCAGCAGCCTAAGGACTAGCGGGAGTAGCTATGCCTACGAGCAGTACTTC
TRBV20-1	few	TRBD2	TRBJ2-7	CSANAPRTSRSYEQYF	TGCAGTGCGAACGCTCCCCGGACTAGTCGCTCCTACGAGCAGTACTTC
TRBV6-2/TRBV6-3	-	TRBD1	TRBJ2-7	CASSYPTGVGPYEQYF	TGTGCCAGCAGTTACCCCACAGGGGTGGGGCCCTACGAGCAGTACTTC
TRBV5-6	-	-	TRBJ2-3	CASSFQKYPTDTQYF	TGTGCCAGCAGCTTTCAGAAATATCCCACAGATACGCAGTATTTT
TRBV4-3	-	TRBD2	TRBJ2-2	CASSQESAGGLGTGELFF	TGCGCCAGCAGCCAAGAGTCAGCGGGGGGGCTTGGCACCGGGGAGCTGTTTTTT
TRBV3-1	-	-	TRBJ1-3	CASSRARGSGNTIYF	TGTGCCAGCAGCCGAGCCCGGGGGTCTGGAAACACCATATATTTT
TRBV4-1	few	TRBD1	TRBJ2-7	CASSQVTGVAYEQYF	TGCGCCAGCAGCCAAGTAACAGGGGTGGCCTACGAGCAGTACTTC
TRBV4-1	few	-	TRBJ2-7	CASSQGPQRAYEQYF	TGCGCCAGCAGCCAAGGTCCTCAGAGGGCCTACGAGCAGTACTTC
TRBV4-1	many	-	TRBJ1-1	CASSQDQTWDTEAFF	TGCGCCAGCAGCCAAGATCAGACATGGGACACTGAAGCTTTCTTT